What follows is one T cell receptor (beta chain) and its context. The antigen this receptor binds is unknown. Per-nucleotide qualities are absent, and no much larger clonotype sits a single base away. The sample is drawn from a study of Ad26.COV2.S vaccination and SARS-CoV-2 variants (dated by TCRdb to the early 2020s). Turning to the overall study: The specificity and breadth of SARS-CoV-2-reactive T cell receptors after Ad26.COV2.S vaccination were assessed by TCRbeta repertoire sequencing. The TCR-sequenced set comprised approximately 32 samples: some 20 Ad26.COV2.S vaccine recipients, 5 placebo recipients and 8 SARS-CoV-2 convalescent individuals.

Results and caveats for the whole study, not just this receptor: Comparable non-spike TCR breadth was observed between vaccine and placebo recipients, consistent with only spike being contained in the vaccine. According to the authors, total T cell responses may have been underestimated by the TCR breadth and depth analyses. After vaccination, spike-specific CD8+ and CD4+ T cell responses were reported to show substantial breadth. Higher spike-specific TCR breadth was observed in Ad26.COV2.S recipients than in placebo recipients (P = 0.0014).

TCRbeta CDR3 regions were sequenced with the immunoSEQ Assay. After extraction, genomic DNA underwent amplification by bias-controlled multiplex PCR, followed by high-throughput sequencing. The paper's data handling went like this. To quantify the absolute abundance of each unique TCRbeta CDR3 region, sequences were collapsed and filtered. T cell fraction was estimated by normalization of TCRbeta template counts to usable DNA, with usable DNA being measured through amplification of reference genes present in all nucleated cells. Repertoire TCRs were annotated as SARS-CoV-2-specific by exact matching of V gene, CDR3 amino acid sequence and J gene to a known reactive TCR set. The reference SARS-CoV-2 TCR set was obtained from MIRA and was filtered for enrichment in COVID-19-positive ImmuneCODE repertoires, whereby public or cross-reactive TCRs were removed. Based on the MIRA antigens, annotated TCRs were further analysed at the level of specific ORF or position within ORF. Depth was the summed frequency of annotated unique rearrangements, while breadth was defined as annotated unique rearrangements over total unique productive rearrangements. Two-sided Wilcoxon rank-sum tests were used to compare TCR breadth between groups. TCRdb limited this immuneACCESS table to in-frame rearrangements with V and J called. A share of clones is missing; checked studies link under half to unresolved V genes, and the rest is unexplained. The V and J calls and clone size come from that table; D and trimming were worked out from the DNA. This sample gives more than 150,000 clones in total; approximately 88% of them show up just once. 5.9% of the sample is held by the ten biggest clonotypes.

V is pared back by 7 bases and J by 5 bases, with 15 bases lying between the germline termini. CDR1 and CDR2 (LNHDA, SQIVND) derive from the germline V gene (reference sequence). Including the terminal cysteine and phenylalanine, the CDR3 comprises 13 residues. CDR3 DNA only is kept here, 39 bases in frame from base 1. In the paper's terms, the time point label means: individuals recovered from natural SARS-CoV-2 infection. The sequence joins TRBV19 to TRBJ2-7, with TRBD1 perhaps the D gene, on 5 matching bases. This receptor was identified in a human donor who had recovered from COVID-19. The source was peripheral blood, collected after recovery from COVID-19. The DNA sequence is given as TGTGCCAGTACTGGGGCCTCATCCCACGAGCAGTACTTC. Its protein reads: CASTGASSHEQYF.